The rows below give T cell receptor beta chains drawn from one sample of a study of cytomegalovirus exposure and HLA in healthy donors. Clones were sequenced by immunoSEQ multiplex PCR, and TCRdb holds only the in-frame ones, with some missing. The table includes about 52,000 clones, around 52% detected once. The sequencing input was PBMCs. The receptors derive from a human donor in good health. CDR3s include the opening cysteine and the closing phenylalanine or tryptophan. The D gene is left open where the match is weak. Expanded clones get a size class; other rows say once, few or many, or leave the size out.

clone size,D gene,CDR3 length,V gene,J gene,CDR3 DNA,CDR3 protein
few,.,15,TRBV6-5,TRBJ1-3,TGTGCCAGCAGGAGATCGACAGACTCTGGAAACACCATATATTTT,CASRRSTDSGNTIYF
.,TRBD2,12,TRBV7-9,TRBJ2-3,TGTGCCAGCAGCTTCTTTGAAAGCGGGGAGAACTTT,CASSFFESGENF
.,TRBD2,15,TRBV7-2,TRBJ2-5,TGTGCCAGCAGCTTCGTAGCGGGGGGGCAAGAGACCCAGTACTTC,CASSFVAGGQETQYF
.,TRBD2,16,TRBV30,TRBJ2-2,TGTGCCTGGAGTGTAGGGGTAGCGGGGGAGTCCGGGGAGCTGTTTTTT,CAWSVGVAGESGELFF
.,.,15,TRBV15,TRBJ2-7,TGTGCCACCAGGGCGGGAGACAGGGGATCCTACGAGCAGTACTTC,CATRAGDRGSYEQYF
.,.,14,TRBV30,TRBJ2-1,TGTGCCTGGAGTGGACTGTTCTCCTACAATGAGCAGTTCTTC,CAWSGLFSYNEQFF
.,TRBD2,15,TRBV19,TRBJ2-7,TGTGCCAGTAGTATAGCGGGGGGGCCTTCCTACGAGCAGTACTTC,CASSIAGGPSYEQYF
.,.,13,TRBV7-3,TRBJ2-7,TGTGCCAGCAGCGCCTGGAGGGTTAGCGAGCAGTACTTC,CASSAWRVSEQYF
.,.,14,TRBV18,TRBJ2-7,TGTGCCAGCTCACCTACGCGGGGGCGTTACGAGCAGTACTTC,CASSPTRGRYEQYF
.,TRBD1,16,TRBV5-1,TRBJ1-5,TGCGCCAGCAGCCCGGGGACAGGGGATGGCAATCAGCCCCAGCATTTT,CASSPGTGDGNQPQHF
few,.,14,TRBV2,TRBJ2-1,TGTGCCAGCACATGGAACAGGGGAGGCAATGAGCAGTTCTTC,CASTWNRGGNEQFF
once,.,14,TRBV19,TRBJ1-2,TGTGCCAGTAGTATAGCAGGCAGTCCCTATGGCTACACCTTC,CASSIAGSPYGYTF
once,.,15,TRBV21-1,TRBJ1-2,TGTGCCAGCAGCGACCGGGTCCCCAACTGCTATGGCTACACCTTC,CASSDRVPNCYGYTF
.,.,15,TRBV4-1,TRBJ2-1,TGCGCCAGCAGCCAGCTAGCCGGGGAGAGCTATGAGCAGTTCTTC,CASSQLAGESYEQFF
few,TRBD1,14,TRBV2,TRBJ2-3,TGTGCCAGCAGTGGGGACAGGGGCACAGATACGCAGTATTTT,CASSGDRGTDTQYF
few,TRBD1,20,TRBV18,TRBJ2-6,TGTGCCAGCTCACGACCTGACAGGGTACGACCCGGCTCTGGGGCCAACGTCCTGACTTTC,CASSRPDRVRPGSGANVLTF
.,.,15,TRBV7-6,TRBJ2-7,TGTGCCAGCAGCTTGAGGGCACCGAGCTCCTACGAGCAGTACTTC,CASSLRAPSSYEQYF
few,TRBD2,15,TRBV6-4,TRBJ2-2,TGTGCCAGCAGTGGATCTAGCGGGGGATCCGGGGAGCTGTTTTTT,CASSGSSGGSGELFF